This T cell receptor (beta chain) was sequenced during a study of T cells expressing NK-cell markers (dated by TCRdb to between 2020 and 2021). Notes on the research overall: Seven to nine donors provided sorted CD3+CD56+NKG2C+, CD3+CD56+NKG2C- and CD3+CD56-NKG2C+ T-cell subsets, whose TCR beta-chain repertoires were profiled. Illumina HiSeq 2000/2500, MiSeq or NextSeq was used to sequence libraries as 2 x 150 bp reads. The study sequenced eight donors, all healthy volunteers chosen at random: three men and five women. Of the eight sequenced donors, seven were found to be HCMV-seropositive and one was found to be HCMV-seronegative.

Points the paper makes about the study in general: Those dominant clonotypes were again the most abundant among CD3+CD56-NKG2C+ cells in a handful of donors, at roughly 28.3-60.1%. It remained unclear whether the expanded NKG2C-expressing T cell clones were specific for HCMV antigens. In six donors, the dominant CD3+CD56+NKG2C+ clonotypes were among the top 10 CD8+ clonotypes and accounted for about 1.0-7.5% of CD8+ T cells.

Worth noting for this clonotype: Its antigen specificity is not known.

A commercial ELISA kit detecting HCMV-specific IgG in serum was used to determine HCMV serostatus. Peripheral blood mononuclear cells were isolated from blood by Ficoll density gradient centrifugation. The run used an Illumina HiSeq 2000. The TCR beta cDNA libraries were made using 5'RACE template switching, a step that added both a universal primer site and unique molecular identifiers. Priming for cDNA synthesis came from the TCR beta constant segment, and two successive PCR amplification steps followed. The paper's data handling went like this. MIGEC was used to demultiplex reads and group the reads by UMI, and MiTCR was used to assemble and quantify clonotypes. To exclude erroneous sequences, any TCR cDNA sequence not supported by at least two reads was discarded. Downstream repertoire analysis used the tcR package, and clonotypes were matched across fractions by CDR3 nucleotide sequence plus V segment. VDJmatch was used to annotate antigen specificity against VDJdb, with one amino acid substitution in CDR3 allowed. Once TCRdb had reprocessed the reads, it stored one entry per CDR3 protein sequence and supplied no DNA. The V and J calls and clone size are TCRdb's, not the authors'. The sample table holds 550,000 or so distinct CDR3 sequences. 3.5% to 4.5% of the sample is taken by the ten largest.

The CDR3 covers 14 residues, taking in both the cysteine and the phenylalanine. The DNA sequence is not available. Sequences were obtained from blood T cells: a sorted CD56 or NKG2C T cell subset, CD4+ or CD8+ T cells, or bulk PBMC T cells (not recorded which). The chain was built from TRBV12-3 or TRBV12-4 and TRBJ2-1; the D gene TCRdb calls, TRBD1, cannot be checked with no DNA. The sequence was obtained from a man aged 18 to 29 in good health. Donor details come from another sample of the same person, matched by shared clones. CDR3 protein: CASSLSPGESEQFF.